This T cell receptor (beta chain) was profiled in a study of CD8 T cells in ankylosing spondylitis (dated by TCRdb to the late 2010s). Study-wide context: The study profiled T cell receptor beta repertoires in healthy donors and ankylosing spondylitis patients to find disease-linked TCR variants. The whole study cohort included 108 healthy donors and 20 to 25 ankylosing spondylitis patients. Peripheral blood was sampled, and synovial fluid was additionally collected from ankylosing spondylitis patients.

Overall results and qualifications from the work: Blood from ankylosing spondylitis patients appeared to be characterized by a TCR beta motif made up of about 8 highly homologous amino acid variants. Some motif variants were previously reported in synovial fluid and blood of reactive arthritis patients, suggesting common disease-initiation mechanisms. Significant enrichment of the disease-linked clones was reported in matched synovial fluid samples from ankylosing spondylitis patients. In peripheral blood, the disease-linked clones were found at relatively low frequencies and had a CD8+ phenotype.

Trimming removed 5 bases from V and 0 bases from J; the gene matches leave 3 bases unexplained. Looking up the germline V gene (reference sequence) yields CDR1 DFQATT and CDR2 SNEGSKA. The CDR3, from cysteine to phenylalanine, totals 13 residues. Only CDR3 DNA remains: 39 bases, in frame from the first base. For this clonotype: It has no known antigen specificity. One base away there is no much larger clone; base qualities are not given.

The listed sequencing device is Illumina HiSeq 2500. Quantitative 5'-RACE with molecular barcodes was the method used to prepare the TCR beta libraries. In the source study's methods: A new computational method based on a probabilistic model of VDJ rearrangement was used to identify disease-linked TCR variants. TCRdb's own reprocessing of the public reads used fastp at Q25 and MiXCR and kept productive beta chains. Rows merge per CDR3 protein into single entries with the most common DNA and genes. The V and J calls come from TCRdb's annotation, not from the publication. This sample has around 250,000 distinct CDR3 sequences in its table, and over 15% of those were observed once. The ten biggest clones cover approximately 32% of the sample.

The rearranged chain carries TRBV20-1 and TRBJ1-1, and 7 junctional nucleotides match TRBD1. The clonotype originates from a male donor with ankylosing spondylitis or in good health (not recorded which). The sample was blood, either unsorted or a sorted T cell fraction (not recorded which). The nucleotides are TGCAGTGCTCCTGACAGGGTGAACACTGAAGCTTTCTTT. Translated, this is CSAPDRVNTEAFF.